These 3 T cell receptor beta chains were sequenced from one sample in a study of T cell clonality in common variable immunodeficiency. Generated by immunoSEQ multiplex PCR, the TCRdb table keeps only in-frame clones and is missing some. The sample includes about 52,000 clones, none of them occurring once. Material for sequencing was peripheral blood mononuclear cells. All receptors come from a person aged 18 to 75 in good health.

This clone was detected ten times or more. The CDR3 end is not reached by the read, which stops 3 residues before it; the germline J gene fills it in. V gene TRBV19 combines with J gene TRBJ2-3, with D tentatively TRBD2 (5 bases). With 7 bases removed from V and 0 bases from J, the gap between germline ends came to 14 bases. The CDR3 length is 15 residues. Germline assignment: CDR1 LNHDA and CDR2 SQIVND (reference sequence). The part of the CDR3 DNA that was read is TGTGCCAGTACTCTATTTGGCGGGAGCACAGATACG. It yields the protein CASTLFGGSTDT. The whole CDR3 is CASTLFGGSTDTQYF.

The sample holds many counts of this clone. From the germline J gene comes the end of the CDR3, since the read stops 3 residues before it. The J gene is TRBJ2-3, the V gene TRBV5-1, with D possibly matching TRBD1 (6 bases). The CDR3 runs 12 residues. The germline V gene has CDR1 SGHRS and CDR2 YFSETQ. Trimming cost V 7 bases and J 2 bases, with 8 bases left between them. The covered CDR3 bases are TGCGCCAGCGGACAGCCCACAGATACG. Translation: CASGQPTDT. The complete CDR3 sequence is CASGQPTDTQYF.

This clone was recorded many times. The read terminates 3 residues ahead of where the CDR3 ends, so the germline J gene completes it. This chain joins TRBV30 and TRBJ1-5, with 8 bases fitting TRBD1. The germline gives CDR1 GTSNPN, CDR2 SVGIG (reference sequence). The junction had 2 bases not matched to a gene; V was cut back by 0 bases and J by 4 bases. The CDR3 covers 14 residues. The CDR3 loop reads CAWSVGQVNQPQHF. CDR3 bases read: TGTGCCTGGAGTGTGGGACAGGTGAATCAGCCC.